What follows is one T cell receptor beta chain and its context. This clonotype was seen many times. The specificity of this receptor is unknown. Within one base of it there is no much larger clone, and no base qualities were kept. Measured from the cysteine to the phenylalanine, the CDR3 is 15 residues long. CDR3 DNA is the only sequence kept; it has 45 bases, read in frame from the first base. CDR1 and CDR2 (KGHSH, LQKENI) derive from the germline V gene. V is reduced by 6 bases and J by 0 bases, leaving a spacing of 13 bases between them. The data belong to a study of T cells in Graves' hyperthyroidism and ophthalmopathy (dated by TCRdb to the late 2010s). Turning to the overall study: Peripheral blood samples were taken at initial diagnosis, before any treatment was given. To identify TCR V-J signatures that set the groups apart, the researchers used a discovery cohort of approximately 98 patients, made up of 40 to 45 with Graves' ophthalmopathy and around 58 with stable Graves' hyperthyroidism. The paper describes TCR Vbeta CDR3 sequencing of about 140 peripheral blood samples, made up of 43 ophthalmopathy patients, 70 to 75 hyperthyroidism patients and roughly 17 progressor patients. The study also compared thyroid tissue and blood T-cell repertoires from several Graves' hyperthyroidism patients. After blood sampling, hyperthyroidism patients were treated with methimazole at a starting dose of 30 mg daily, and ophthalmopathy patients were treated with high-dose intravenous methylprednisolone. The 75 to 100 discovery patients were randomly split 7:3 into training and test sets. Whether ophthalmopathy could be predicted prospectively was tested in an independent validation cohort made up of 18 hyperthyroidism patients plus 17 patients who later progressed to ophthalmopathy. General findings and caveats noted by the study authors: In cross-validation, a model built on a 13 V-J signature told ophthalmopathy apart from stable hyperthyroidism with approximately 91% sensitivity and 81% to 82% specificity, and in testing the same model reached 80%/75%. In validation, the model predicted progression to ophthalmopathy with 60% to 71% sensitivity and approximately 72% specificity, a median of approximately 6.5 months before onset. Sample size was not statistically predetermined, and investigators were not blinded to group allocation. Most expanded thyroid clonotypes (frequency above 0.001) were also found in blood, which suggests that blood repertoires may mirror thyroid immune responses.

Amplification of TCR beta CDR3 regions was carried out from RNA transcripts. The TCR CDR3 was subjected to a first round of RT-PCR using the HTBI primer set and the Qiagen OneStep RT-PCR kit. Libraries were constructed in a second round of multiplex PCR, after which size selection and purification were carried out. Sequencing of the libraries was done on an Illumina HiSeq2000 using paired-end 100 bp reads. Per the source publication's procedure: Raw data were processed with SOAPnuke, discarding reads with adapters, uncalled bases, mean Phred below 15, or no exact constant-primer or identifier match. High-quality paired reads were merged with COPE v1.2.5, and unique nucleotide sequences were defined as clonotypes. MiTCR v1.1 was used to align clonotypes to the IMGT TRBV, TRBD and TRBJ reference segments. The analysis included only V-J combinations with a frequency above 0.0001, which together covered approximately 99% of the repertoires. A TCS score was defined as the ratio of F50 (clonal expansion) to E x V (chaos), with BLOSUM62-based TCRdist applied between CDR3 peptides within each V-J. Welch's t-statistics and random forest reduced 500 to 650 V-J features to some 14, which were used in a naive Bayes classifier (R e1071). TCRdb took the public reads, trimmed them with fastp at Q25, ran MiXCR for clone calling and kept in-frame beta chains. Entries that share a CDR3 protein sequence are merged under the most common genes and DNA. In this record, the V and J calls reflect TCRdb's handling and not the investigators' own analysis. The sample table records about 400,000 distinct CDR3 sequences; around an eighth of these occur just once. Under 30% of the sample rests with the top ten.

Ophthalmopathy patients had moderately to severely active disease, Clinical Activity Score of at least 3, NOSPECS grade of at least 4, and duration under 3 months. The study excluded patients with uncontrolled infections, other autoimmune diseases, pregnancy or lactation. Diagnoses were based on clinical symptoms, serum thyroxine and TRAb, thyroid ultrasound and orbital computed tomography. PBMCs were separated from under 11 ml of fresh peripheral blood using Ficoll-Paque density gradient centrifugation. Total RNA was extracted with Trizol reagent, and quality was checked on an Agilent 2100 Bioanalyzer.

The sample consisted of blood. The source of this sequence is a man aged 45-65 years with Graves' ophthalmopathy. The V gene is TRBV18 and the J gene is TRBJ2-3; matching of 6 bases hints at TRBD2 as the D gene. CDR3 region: CASSPDYTSTDTQYF. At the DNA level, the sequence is TGTGCCAGCTCTCCGGACTATACCAGCACAGATACGCAGTATTTT.